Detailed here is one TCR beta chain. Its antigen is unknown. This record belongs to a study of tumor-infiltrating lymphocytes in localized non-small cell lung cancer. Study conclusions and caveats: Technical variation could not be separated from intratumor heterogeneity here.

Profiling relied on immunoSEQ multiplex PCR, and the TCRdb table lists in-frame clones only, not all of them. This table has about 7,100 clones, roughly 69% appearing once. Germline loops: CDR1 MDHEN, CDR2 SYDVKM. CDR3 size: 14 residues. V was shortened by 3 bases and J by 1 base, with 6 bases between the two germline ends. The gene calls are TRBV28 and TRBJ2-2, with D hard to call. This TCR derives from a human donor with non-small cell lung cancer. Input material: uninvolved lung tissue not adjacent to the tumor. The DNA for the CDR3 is TGTGCCAGCAGTTTGTTTCGGAACACCGGGGAGCTGTTTTTT. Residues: CASSLFRNTGELFF.